The next 9 T cell receptor beta chains were all read from a single sample in a study of T cells in Graves' hyperthyroidism and ophthalmopathy. Using RNA transcripts as the source, TCR beta CDR3 regions were amplified. TCR CDR3 underwent first-round RT-PCR with the HTBI primer set. TCRdb passed the multiplex PCR reads through MiXCR, listing each CDR3 protein once. The sample records roughly 400,000 distinct CDR3 sequences, 25% being singletons. Material for sequencing was blood. The receptors were gathered from a man aged 50-60 years with Graves' hyperthyroidism.

This clonotype turned up a few times. The rearrangement links TRBV6-1 to TRBJ2-3, with D possibly being TRBD1 (6 bases). V was cut by 8 bases and J by 2 bases, with 17 bases left in between. The CDR3 is 15 residues long. Germline loops: CDR1 MNHNS, CDR2 SASEGT. For the CDR3, the DNA is TGTGCCAGCCTGCTTTGGGGGCCCCACACAGATACGCAGTATTTT. It yields the protein CASLLWGPHTDTQYF.

The chain links TRBV6-1 to TRBJ2-1, with 14 bases that match TRBD2. Germline values: CDR1 MNHNS, CDR2 SASEGT. V was clipped by 10 bases and J by 9 bases; unmatched bases: 8. This CDR3 has 14 amino acids. The CDR3 region has the DNA TGTGCCATCGCACCGGGACTAGCGGGAGCTGAGCAGTTCTTC. Amino acid sequence: CAIAPGLAGAEQFF.

V is TRBV30 and J is TRBJ2-2; possible D gene TRBD1, 6 bases. This CDR3 has 15 residues. Between the trimmed V and J ends, which lost 3 bases and 2 bases, there was a span of 13 bases. CDR1 and CDR2 from the germline V gene are GTSNPN and SVGIG (reference sequence). In DNA form, the CDR3 reads TGTGCCTGGAGCGGCCGGACAGCCAACACCGGGGAGCTGTTTTTT. Its protein product is CAWSGRTANTGELFF.

Only a few counts were recorded for this clonotype. The gene calls are TRBV5-6 and TRBJ2-1; 7 bases align to TRBD2. The CDR3 extends over 15 amino acids. The V gene's germline CDR1 is SGHDT and CDR2 YYEEEE. Trimming cost V 4 bases and J 12 bases; bases outside gene matches: 16. The CDR3 region has the DNA TGTGCCAGCAGCCTATTGAGGGGAGGGCACCAAAGGCAGTTCTTC. Its protein product is CASSLLRGGHQRQFF.

The rearrangement uses TRBV12-3 or TRBV12-4 and TRBJ2-3; TRBD1 or TRBD2 may be the D gene (5 bases each). Trimming took off 6 bases at V and 4 bases at J, with 17 bases between the two ends. The CDR3 sequence is 15 residues long. The CDR3 sequence is CASSRTEPGPDTQYF. As DNA, the CDR3 is TGTGCCAGCAGCCGAACAGAGCCGGGACCAGATACGCAGTATTTT.

The CDR3 DNA reads TGTGCCAGCAGCTCCACCGGGACTAGCGAGACCCAGTACTTC. Its protein product is CASSSTGTSETQYF. This chain uses TRBV7-2 with TRBJ2-5; 9 bases are a match to TRBD2. This CDR3 is 14 amino acids long. The germline V gene has CDR1 SGHTA and CDR2 FQGNSA. After removal of 4 bases from V and 5 bases from J, the junction contained 5 bases not matched to a gene.

This sequence joins TRBV2 and TRBJ1-3; no clear D. CDR1 and CDR2 from the germline V gene are SNHLY and FYNNEI. V gave up 3 bases and J gave up 0 bases, with 6 bases separating them. This CDR3 has 14 residues. This CDR3 is CASSDSISGNTIYF. The CDR3 bases are TGTGCCAGCAGTGACAGCATCTCTGGAAACACCATATATTTT. Based on the CDR3 plus reference TRBV2 and TRBJ1-3, the full variable domain is EPEVTQTPSHQVTQMGQEVILRCVPISNHLYFYWYRQILGQKVEFLVSFYNNEISEKSEIFDDQFSVERPDGSNFTLKIRSTKLEDSAMYFCASSDSISGNTIYFGEGSWLTVV.

CDR3 amino acids: CASSELASGRAGYNEQFF. The CDR3 DNA is TGTGCCAGCAGTGAACTGGCTAGCGGGAGGGCCGGGTACAATGAGCAGTTCTTC. The chain employs TRBV6-1 and TRBJ2-1, with 12 nucleotides matching TRBD2. V lost 2 bases to trimming and J lost 4 bases; unmatched junction nucleotides: 9. The CDR3 is 18 residues long. Germline V lookup: CDR1 MNHNS, CDR2 SASEGT.

In the case of this clonotype: Sequence at one end of the junction differs from germline and may be a read error. V and J are TRBV7-7 and TRBJ2-2; D remains ambiguous. CDR1 SSHAT and CDR2 FNYEAQ come from the germline V gene (reference sequence). The CDR3 length is 15 residues. DNA of the CDR3: TGTGCTAGCAGCTTAACCCCCCGGGACACCGGGGAGCTGTTTTTT. Protein product: CASSLTPRDTGELFF.